This T cell receptor (beta chain) originates from a study of CD8 T cells in Susac syndrome. Reverse transcription used about 0.45 to 1 ug RNA and random hexamers. TCRdb analysed the immunoSEQ multiplex PCR reads with MiXCR anew, one entry per CDR3 protein. This sample has 150,000 to 200,000 distinct CDR3 sequences, with 90% to 95% found just once. Germline CDR1 SGHDT, CDR2 YYEEEE. V lost 2 bases, J lost 1 base, and 14 bases lay in between. The CDR3 totals 16 residues. As concerns this clonotype: No antigen is known for it.

TCR beta sequences were obtained from blood CD8+ and CD4+ T cells. Study findings and constraints: The study's TCR sequencing and HLA analysis covered a relatively small number of individuals, and the study acknowledged this. Susac syndrome CD4+ T cell repertoires showed no clonal expansion.

Sequencing input: CD4+ T cells from PBMCs. This chain connects TRBV5-6 to TRBJ2-3; the D is unclear. The sequence was collected from a human donor with Susac syndrome. The CDR3 loop is CASSLIDGLGTDTQYF. The CDR3 bases are TGTGCCAGCAGCTTAATAGATGGTTTAGGCACAGATACGCAGTATTTT.